This T cell receptor beta chain derives from a study of blood T cell repertoires in COVID-19. Across the whole study: Sites across the United States, Italy and Spain contributed samples from acute and convalescent COVID-19. PBMCs, B-cell-depleted T cells, or T cells provided the cDNA or gDNA that made up the material.

Trimming at V came to 3 bases and at J to 2 bases, leaving 5 bases not matched to a gene. Per germline, CDR1 LNHNV and CDR2 YYDKDF (reference sequence). This CDR3 is 16 amino acids long. Authors' data handling: By means of reference gene primer amplification, nucleated cell counts were estimated. TCRdb's table, derived via immunoSEQ multiplex PCR, lists solely in-frame clones and lacks some. The D gene and trimming were derived from the DNA, and the V and J assignments and clone size from that table. The sample shows 280,000 or so clones, around 91% of them seen only once. Individuals drawn from around 24 US areas were roughly 18 to 100 years old.

This clonotype was sampled from a woman aged 18 to 35 with acute COVID-19. The specimen sequenced was PBMCs or T cells enriched from blood (not recorded which). The rearrangement uses TRBV15 and TRBJ2-3; 10 bases fit TRBD2. The CDR3 spells CATSRTGTSATDTQYF. CDR3 coding DNA: TGTGCCACCAGCAGGACCGGGACTAGCGCCACAGATACGCAGTATTTT. Variable domain in full (rest from reference TRBV15 and TRBJ2-3): DAMVIQNPRYQVTQFGKPVTLSCSQTLNHNVMYWYQQKSSQAPKLLFHYYDKDFNNEADTPDNFQSRRPNTSFCFLDIRSPGLGDTAMYLCATSRTGTSATDTQYFGPGTRLTVL.